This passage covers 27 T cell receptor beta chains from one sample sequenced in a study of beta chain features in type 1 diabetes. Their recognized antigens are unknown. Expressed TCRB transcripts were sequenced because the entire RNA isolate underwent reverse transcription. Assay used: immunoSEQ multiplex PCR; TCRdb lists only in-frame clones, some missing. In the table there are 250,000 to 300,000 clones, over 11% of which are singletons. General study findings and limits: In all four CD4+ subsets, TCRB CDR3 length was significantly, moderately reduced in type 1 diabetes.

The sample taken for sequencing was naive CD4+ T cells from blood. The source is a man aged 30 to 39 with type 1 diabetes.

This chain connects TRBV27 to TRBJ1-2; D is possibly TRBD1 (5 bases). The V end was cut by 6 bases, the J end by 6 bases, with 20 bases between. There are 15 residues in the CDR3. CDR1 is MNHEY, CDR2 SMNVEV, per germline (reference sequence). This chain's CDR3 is CASRLRRDGTNGYTF. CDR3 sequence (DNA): TGTGCCAGCAGACTACGAAGGGACGGGACTAATGGCTACACCTTC.

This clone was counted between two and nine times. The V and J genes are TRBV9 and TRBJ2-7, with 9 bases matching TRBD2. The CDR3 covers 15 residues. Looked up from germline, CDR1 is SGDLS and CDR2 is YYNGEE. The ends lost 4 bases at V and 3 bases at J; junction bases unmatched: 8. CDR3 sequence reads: CASSSSSGRDYEQYF. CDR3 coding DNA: TGTGCCAGCAGCTCCAGTAGCGGGAGAGACTACGAGCAGTACTTC.

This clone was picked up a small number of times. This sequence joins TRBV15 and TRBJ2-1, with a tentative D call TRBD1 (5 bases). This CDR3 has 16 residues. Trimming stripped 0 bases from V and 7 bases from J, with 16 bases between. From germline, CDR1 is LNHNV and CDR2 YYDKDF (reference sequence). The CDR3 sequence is CATSRDVEVRGNEQFF. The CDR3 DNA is TGTGCCACCAGCAGAGATGTCGAGGTTAGGGGAAATGAGCAGTTCTTC.

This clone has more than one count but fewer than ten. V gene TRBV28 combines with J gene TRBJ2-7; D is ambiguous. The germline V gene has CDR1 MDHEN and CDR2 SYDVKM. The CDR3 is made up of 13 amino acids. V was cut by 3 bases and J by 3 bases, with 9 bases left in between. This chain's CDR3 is CASSFPAGYEQYF. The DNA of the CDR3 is TGTGCCAGCAGTTTTCCGGCAGGCTACGAGCAGTACTTC.

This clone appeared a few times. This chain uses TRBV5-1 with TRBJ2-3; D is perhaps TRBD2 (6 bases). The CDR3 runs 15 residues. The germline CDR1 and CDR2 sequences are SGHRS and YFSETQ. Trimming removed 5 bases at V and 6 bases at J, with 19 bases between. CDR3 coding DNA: TGCGCCAGCAGTCCCGACCCAGGAGGGTCGGATACGCAGTATTTT. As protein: CASSPDPGGSDTQYF.

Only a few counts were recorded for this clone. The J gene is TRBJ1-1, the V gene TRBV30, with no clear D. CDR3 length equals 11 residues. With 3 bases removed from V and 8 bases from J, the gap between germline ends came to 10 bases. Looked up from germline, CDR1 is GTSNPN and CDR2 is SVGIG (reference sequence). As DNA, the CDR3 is TGTGCCTGGAGACCGCGGAGGGAAGCTTTCTTT. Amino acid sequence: CAWRPRREAFF.

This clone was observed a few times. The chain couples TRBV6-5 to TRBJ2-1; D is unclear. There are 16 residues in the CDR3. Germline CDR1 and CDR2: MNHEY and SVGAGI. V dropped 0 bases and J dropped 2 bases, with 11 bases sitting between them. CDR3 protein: CASSYSTSEPYNEQFF. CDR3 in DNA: TGTGCCAGCAGTTACTCGACCAGCGAGCCCTACAATGAGCAGTTCTTC.

This chain's CDR3 is CASSWGLAGDSYNEQFF. CDR3 bases: TGTGCCAGCAGCTGGGGACTAGCGGGGGACTCCTACAATGAGCAGTTCTTC. The chain is built from TRBV7-9 and TRBJ2-1, with 14 bases fitting TRBD2. V shed 4 bases and J 0 bases; nucleotides not matched to a gene: 2. CDR3 size: 17 residues. CDR1 SEHNR and CDR2 FQNEAQ come from the germline V gene (reference sequence).

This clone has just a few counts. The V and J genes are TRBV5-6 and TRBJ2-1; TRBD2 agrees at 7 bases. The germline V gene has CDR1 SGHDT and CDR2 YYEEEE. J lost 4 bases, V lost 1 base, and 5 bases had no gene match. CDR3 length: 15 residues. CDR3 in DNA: TGTGCCAGCAGCTTGATGGAGCGGGGATACAATGAGCAGTTCTTC. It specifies CASSLMERGYNEQFF.

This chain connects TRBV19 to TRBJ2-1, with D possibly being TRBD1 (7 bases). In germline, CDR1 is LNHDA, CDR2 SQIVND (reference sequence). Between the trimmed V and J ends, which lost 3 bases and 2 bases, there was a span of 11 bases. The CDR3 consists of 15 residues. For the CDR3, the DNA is TGTGCCAGTAGTATCCAGGGGGGAACCTACAATGAGCAGTTCTTC. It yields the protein CASSIQGGTYNEQFF.

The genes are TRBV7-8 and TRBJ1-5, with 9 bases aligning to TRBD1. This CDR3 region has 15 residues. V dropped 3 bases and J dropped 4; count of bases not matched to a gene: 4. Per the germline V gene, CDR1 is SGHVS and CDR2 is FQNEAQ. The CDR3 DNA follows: TGTGCCAGCAGCTTGGCGGGACAGGGTAATCAGCCCCAGCATTTT. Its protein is CASSLAGQGNQPQHF.

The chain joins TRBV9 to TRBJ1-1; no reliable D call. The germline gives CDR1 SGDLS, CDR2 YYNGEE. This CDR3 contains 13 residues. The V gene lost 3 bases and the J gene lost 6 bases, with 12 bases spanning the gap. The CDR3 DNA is TGTGCCAGCAGCGGTTCCCTGGGCGCTGAAGCTTTCTTT. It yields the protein CASSGSLGAEAFF.

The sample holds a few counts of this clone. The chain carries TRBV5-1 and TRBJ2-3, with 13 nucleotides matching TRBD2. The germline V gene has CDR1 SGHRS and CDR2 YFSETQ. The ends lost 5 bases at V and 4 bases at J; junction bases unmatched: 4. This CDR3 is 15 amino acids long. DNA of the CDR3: TGCGCCAGCAGTCCACTAGCGGGAGGGCCAGATACGCAGTATTTT. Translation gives CASSPLAGGPDTQYF.

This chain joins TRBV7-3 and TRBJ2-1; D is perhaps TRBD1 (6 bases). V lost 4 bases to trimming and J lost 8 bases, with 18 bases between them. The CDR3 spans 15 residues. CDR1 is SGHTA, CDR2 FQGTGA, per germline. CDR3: CASSSRQAIVDEQFF. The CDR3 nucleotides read TGTGCCAGCAGCTCCAGACAGGCTATCGTGGATGAGCAGTTCTTC.

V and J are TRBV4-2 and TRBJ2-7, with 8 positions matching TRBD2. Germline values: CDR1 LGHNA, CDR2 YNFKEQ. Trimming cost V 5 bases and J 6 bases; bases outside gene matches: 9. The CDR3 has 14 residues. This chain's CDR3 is CASSERTSPSEQYF. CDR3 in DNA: TGTGCCAGCAGCGAGCGGACTAGCCCGAGCGAGCAGTACTTC.

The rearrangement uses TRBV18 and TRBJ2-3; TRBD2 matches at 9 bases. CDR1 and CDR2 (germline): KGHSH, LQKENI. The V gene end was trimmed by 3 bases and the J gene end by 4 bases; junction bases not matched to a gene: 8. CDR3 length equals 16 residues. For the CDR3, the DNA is TGTGCCAGCTCACCCCTTAGCGGGAGTGGCTCAGATACGCAGTATTTT. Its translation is CASSPLSGSGSDTQYF.

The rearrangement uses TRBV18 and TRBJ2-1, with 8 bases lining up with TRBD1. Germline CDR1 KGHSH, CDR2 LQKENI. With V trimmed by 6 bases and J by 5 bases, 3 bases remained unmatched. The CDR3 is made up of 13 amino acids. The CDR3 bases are TGTGCCAGCTCGCTGGGACAGGACAATGAGCAGTTCTTC. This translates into CASSLGQDNEQFF.

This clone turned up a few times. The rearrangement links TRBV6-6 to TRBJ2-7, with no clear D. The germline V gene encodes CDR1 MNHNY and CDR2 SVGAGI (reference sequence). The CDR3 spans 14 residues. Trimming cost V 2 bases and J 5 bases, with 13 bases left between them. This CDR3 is CASSYPSSLDEQYF. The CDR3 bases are TGTGCCAGCAGTTACCCATCATCCCTAGACGAGCAGTACTTC.

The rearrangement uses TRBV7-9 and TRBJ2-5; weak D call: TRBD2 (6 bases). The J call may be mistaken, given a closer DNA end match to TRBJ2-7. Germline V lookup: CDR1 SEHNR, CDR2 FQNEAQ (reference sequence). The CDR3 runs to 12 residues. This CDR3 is CASRRGESEQYF. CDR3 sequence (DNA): TGTGCCAGCAGGCGGGGCGAGAGCGAGCAGTACTTC.

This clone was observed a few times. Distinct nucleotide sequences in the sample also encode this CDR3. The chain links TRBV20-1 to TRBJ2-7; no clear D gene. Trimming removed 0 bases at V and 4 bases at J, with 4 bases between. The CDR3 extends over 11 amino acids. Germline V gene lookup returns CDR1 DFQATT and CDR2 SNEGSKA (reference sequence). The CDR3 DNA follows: TGCAGTGCTAGAGATCAGTACGAGCAGTACTTC. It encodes CSARDQYEQYF.

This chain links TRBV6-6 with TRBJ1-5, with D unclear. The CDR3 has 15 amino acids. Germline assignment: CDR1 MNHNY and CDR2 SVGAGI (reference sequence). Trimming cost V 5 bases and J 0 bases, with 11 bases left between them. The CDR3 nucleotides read TGTGCCAGCAGTAAAACAGAGTTTAGCAATCAGCCCCAGCATTTT. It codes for CASSKTEFSNQPQHF.

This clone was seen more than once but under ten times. In DNA, the CDR3 is TGTGCCAGCAGTTCCCTAGCGGGAGGCCGAGACGATGAGCAGTTCTTC. This encodes CASSSLAGGRDDEQFF. V and J are TRBV6-5 and TRBJ2-1, with 11 nucleotides matching TRBD2. The CDR3 sequence is 16 residues long. V was clipped by 4 bases and J by 8 bases; unmatched bases: 10. Germline V gene data show CDR1 as MNHEY and CDR2 as SVGAGI.

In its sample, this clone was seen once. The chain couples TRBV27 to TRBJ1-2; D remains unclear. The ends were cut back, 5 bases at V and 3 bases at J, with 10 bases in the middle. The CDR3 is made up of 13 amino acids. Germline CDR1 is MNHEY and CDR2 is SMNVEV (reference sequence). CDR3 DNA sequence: TGTGCCAGCAGTCGGGAAGTAGACTATGGCTACACCTTC. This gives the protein CASSREVDYGYTF.

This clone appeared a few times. The CDR3 sequence: CASSLGVSYNEQFF. CDR3 nucleotide sequence: TGCGCCAGCAGCTTGGGAGTATCCTACAATGAGCAGTTCTTC. This chain connects TRBV5-1 to TRBJ2-1; D not resolved. V was cut by 0 bases and J by 1 base, with 5 bases left in between. This CDR3 spans 14 amino acids. Germline assignment: CDR1 SGHRS and CDR2 YFSETQ.

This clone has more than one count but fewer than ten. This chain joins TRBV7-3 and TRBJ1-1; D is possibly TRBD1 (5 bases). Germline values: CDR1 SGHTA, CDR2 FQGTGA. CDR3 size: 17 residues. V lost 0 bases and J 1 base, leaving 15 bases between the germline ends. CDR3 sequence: CASSLTPWTPENTEAFF. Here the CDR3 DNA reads TGTGCCAGCAGCTTAACCCCCTGGACACCTGAGAACACTGAAGCTTTCTTT.

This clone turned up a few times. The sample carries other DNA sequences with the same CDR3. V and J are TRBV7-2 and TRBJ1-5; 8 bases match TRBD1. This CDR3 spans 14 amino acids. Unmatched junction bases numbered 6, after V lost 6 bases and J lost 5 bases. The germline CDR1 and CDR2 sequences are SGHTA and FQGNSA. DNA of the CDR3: TGTGCCAGCAGTTCCGGACAGGGTGATCAGCCCCAGCATTTT. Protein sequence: CASSSGQGDQPQHF.

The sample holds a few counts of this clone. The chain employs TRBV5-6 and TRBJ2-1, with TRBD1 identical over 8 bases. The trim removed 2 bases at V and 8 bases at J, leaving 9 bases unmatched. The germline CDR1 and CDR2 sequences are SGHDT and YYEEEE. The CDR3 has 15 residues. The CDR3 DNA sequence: TGTGCCAGCAGCTTAACGGGACAGGCCTTTCATGAGCAGTTCTTC. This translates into CASSLTGQAFHEQFF.